In this sample, the clone carrying this TCR beta chain turned up once. This record comes from a study of blood T cell repertoires in COVID-19. Clones were sequenced by immunoSEQ multiplex PCR, and TCRdb holds only the in-frame ones, with some missing. The sample records 110,000 or so clones, around 81% being singletons. Germline V gives CDR1 MNHEY, CDR2 SMNVEV (reference sequence). V gave up 3 bases and J gave up 0 bases, with 8 bases separating them. This CDR3 has 14 amino acids. The J gene is TRBJ1-1, the V gene TRBV27, with a tentative D call TRBD1 (6 bases). Sequencing used peripheral blood. This sequence originates from a woman in her seventies with acute or convalescent COVID-19. CDR3 nucleotides: TGTGCCAGCAGTTTGCAGGGGTTGAACACTGAAGCTTTCTTT. This sequence encodes CASSLQGLNTEAFF.